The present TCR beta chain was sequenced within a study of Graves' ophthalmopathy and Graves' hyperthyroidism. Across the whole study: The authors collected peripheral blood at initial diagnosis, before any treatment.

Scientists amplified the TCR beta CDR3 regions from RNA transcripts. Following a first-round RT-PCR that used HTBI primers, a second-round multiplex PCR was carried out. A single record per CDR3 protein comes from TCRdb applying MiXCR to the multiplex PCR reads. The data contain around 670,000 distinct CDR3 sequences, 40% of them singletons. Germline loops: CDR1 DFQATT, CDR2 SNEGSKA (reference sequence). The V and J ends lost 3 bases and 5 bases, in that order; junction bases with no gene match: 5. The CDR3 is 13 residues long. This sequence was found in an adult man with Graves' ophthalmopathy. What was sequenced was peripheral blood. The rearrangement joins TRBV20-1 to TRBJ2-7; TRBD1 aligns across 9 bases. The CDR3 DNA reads TGCAGTGCTAGCACAGGGGGCTTCAACGAGCAGTACTTC. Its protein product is CSASTGGFNEQYF.